This T cell receptor beta chain is from a study of cytomegalovirus exposure and HLA in healthy donors. About the research overall: Some 200 million T cells yielded 117 million unique TCR beta sequences in earlier analysis. Overall study results and limits: The CMV antigen specificity of three CMV-associated chains was confirmed through in vitro analysis. CMV serostatus was the sole immune exposure data available.

60 Vbeta and 13 Jbeta primers were used in PCR. Assay: immunoSEQ multiplex PCR; the TCRdb copy retains only in-frame clones and omits some. Altogether approximately 100,000 clones are present, 65% to 80% being singletons, with the ten largest covering roughly 10%. This CDR3 spans 15 amino acids. Germline-derived CDR1 and CDR2 are SGHVS and FQNEAQ. The V and J ends lost 4 bases and 5 bases respectively, with 17 bases between them. About this clone: The antigen remains undetermined.

This chain uses TRBV7-8 with TRBJ1-1; D might be TRBD1 (6 bases). The sample comprised PBMCs. This receptor was identified in a man aged 45-65 years in good health and CMV-seronegative. CDR3 in amino acids: CASSSLPRGGTEAFF. The CDR3 coding sequence is TGTGCCAGCAGCTCTCTGCCGAGGGGGGGGACTGAAGCTTTCTTT.